This TCR beta chain was documented in a study of multiple sclerosis patients with progressive multifocal leukoencephalopathy. The study's findings and limits: Most PML patients had lower entropy, suggesting less diverse TRB repertoires. Expanded clones at PML onset predated and persisted through natalizumab therapy.

Time point in this sample: around six months of natalizumab therapy. The CDR3 covers 15 residues. The germline gives CDR1 MNHNS, CDR2 SASEGT. J was trimmed by 11 bases and V by 6 bases; bases with no gene match: 17. Data came from immunoSEQ multiplex PCR; TCRdb stores just in-frame clones and leaves some out. The sample has tens of thousands of clones; roughly 91% are singletons. This clone was recorded only once. Its antigen is unidentified. The source is a human donor with multiple sclerosis. Here the sequenced sample was PBMCs, taken from a patient treated with natalizumab. The chain carries TRBV6-1 and TRBJ1-1, with TRBD1 matching 8 bases. The CDR3 bases are TGTGCCAGCAGACCGCCCGGACAGGGAGACGGGAAGGCTTTCTTT. Protein product: CASRPPGQGDGKAFF.